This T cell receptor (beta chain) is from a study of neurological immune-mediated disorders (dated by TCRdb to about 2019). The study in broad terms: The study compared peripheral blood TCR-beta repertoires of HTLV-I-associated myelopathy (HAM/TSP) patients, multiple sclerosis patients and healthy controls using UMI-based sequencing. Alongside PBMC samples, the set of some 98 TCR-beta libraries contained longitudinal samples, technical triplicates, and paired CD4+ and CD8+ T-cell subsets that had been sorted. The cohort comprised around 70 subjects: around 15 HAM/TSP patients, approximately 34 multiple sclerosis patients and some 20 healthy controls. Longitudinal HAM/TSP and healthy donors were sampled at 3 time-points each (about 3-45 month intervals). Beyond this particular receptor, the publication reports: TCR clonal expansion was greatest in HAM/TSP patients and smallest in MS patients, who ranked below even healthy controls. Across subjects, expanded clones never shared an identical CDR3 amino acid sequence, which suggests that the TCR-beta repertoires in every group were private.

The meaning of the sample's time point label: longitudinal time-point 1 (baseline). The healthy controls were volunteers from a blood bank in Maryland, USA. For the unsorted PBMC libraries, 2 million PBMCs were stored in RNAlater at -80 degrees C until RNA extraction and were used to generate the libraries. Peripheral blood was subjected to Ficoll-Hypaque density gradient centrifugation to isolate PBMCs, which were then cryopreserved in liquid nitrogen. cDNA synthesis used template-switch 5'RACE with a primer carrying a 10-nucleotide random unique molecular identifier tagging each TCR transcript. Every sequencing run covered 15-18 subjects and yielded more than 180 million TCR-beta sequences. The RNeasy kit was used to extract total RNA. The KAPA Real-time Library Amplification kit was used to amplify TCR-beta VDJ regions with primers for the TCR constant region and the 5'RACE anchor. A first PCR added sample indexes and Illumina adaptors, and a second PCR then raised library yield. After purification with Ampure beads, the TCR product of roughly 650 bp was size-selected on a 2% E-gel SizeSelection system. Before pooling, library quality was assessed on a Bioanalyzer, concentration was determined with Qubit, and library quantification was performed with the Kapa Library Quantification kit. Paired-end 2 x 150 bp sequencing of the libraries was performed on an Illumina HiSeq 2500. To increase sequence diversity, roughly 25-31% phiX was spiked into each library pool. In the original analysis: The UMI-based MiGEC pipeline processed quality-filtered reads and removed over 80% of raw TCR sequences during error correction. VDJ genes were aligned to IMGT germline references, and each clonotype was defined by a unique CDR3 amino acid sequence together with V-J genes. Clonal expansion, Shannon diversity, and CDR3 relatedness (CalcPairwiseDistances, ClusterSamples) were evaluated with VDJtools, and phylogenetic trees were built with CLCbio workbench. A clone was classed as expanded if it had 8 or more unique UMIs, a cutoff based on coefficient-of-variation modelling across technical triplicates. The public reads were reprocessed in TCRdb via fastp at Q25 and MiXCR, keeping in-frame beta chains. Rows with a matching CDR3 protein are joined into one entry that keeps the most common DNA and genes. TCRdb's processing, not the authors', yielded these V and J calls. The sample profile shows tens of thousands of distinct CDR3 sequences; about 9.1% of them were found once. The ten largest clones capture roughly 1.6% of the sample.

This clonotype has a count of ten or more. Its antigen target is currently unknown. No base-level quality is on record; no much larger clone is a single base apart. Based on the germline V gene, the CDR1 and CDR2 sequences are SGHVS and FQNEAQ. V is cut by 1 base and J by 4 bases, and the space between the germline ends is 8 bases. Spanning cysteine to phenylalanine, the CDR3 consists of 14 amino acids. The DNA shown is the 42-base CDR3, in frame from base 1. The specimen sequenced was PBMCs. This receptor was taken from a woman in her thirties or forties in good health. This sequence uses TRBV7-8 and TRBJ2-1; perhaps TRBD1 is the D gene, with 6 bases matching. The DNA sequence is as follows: TGTGCCAGCAGCTTAGGCGACAGGTACAATGAGCAGTTCTTC. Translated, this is CASSLGDRYNEQFF.